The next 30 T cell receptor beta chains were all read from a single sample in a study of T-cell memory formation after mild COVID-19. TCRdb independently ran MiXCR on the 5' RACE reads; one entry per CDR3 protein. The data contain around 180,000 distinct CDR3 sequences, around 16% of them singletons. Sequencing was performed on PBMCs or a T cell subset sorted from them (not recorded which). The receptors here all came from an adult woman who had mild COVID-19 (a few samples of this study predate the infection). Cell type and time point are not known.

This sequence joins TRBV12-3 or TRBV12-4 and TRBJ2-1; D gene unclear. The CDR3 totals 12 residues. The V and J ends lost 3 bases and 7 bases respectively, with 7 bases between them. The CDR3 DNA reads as TGTGCCAGCAGTTTGAATCGGAATGAGCAGTTCTTC. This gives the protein CASSLNRNEQFF.

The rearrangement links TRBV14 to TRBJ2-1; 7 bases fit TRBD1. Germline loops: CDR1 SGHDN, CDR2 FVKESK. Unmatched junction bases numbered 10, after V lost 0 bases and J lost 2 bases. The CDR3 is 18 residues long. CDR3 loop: CASSQEPNWDRAYNEQFF. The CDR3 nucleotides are TGTGCCAGCAGCCAAGAGCCGAACTGGGACAGAGCCTACAATGAGCAGTTCTTC.

The DNA of the CDR3 is TGCAGCGTTGGAAGACAGGGGGCGGTTCGCACTGAAGCTTTCTTT. Translation gives CSVGRQGAVRTEAFF. The J gene is TRBJ1-1, the V gene TRBV29-1, with 10 bases matching TRBD1. Per the germline V gene, CDR1 is SQVTM and CDR2 is ANQGSEA. J gave up 4 bases and V 4 bases, and 9 bases lay outside the gene matches. There are 15 residues in the CDR3.

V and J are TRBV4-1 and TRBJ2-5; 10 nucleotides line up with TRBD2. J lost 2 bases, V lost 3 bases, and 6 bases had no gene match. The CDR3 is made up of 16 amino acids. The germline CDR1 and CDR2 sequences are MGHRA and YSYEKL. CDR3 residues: CASSQGILAGQETQYF. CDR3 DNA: TGCGCCAGCAGCCAGGGGATACTAGCGGGGCAAGAGACCCAGTACTTC.

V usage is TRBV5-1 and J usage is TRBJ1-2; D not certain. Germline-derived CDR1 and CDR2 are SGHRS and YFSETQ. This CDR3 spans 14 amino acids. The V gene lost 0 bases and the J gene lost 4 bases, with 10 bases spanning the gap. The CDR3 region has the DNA TGCGCCAGCAGCTTGGATCGGGGTACCTATGGCTACACCTTC. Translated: CASSLDRGTYGYTF.

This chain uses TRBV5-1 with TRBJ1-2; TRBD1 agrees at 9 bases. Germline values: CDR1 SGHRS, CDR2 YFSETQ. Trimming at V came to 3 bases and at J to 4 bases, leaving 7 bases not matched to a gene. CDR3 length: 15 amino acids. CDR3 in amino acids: CASSSTGTGPYGYTF. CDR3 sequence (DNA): TGCGCCAGCAGCTCCACCGGGACAGGGCCCTATGGCTACACCTTC.

In DNA, the CDR3 is TGTGCCAGCAGCTTAACTACCGGGCCCGGGCATGGCTACACCTTC. Its translation is CASSLTTGPGHGYTF. The V and J genes are TRBV7-3 and TRBJ1-2, with D hard to call. Per germline, CDR1 SGHTA and CDR2 FQGTGA. This CDR3 contains 15 residues. Trimming stripped 0 bases from V and 6 bases from J, with 14 bases between.

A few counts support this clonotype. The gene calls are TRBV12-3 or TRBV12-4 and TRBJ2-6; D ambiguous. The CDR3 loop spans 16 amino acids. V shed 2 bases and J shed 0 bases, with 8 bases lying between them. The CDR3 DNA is TGTGCCAGCAGTTTAAATGGAAACTCTGGGGCCAACGTCCTGACTTTC. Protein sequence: CASSLNGNSGANVLTF.

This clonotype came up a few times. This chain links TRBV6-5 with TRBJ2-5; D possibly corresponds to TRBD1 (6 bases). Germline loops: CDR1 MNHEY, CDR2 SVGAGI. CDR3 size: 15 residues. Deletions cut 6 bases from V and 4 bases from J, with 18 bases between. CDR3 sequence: CASRRRQVLRETQYF. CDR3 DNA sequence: TGTGCCAGCAGGAGAAGACAGGTCCTCCGAGAGACCCAGTACTTC.

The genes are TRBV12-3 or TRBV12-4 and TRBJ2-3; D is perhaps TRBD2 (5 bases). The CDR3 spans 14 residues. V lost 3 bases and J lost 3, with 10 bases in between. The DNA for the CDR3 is TGTGCCAGCAGTTTCTCCGGGGAGACAGATACGCAGTATTTT. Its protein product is CASSFSGETDTQYF.

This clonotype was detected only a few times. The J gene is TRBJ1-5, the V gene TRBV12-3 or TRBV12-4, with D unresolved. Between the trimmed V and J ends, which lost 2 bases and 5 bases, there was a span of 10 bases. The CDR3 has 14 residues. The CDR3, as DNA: TGTGCCAGCAGTTTAAGGTCGGGGTATCAGCCCCAGCATTTT. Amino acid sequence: CASSLRSGYQPQHF.

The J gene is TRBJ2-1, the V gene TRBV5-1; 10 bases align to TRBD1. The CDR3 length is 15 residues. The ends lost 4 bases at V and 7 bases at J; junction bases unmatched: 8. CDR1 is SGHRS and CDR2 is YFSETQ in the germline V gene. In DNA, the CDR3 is TGCGCCAGCAGCGGTGACAGGGGGCCTTTAAATGAGCAGTTCTTC. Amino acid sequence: CASSGDRGPLNEQFF.

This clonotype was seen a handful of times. CDR3 region: CASSLGRGHETQYF. The CDR3 coding sequence is TGTGCCAGCAGCTTGGGCAGGGGGCATGAGACCCAGTACTTC. The chain carries TRBV11-2 and TRBJ2-5, with TRBD1 matching 8 bases. Germline-derived CDR1 and CDR2 are SGHAT and FQNNGV. The CDR3 runs 14 residues. V trimming: 3 bases; J trimming: 5 bases; junction bases outside the gene matches: 5. The entire variable domain, with the rest obtained from reference TRBV11-2 and TRBJ2-5, is as follows: EAGVAQSPRYKIIEKRQSVAFWCNPISGHATLYWYQQILGQGPKLLIQFQNNGVVDDSQLPKDRFSAERLKGVDSTLKIQPAKLEDSAVYLCASSLGRGHETQYFGPGTRLLVL.

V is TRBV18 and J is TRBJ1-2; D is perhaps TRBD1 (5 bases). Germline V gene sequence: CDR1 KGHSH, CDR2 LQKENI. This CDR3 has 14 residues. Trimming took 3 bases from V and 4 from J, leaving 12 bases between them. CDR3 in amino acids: CASSPEGRSYGYTF. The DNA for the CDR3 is TGTGCCAGCTCACCGGAGGGACGGAGCTATGGCTACACCTTC.

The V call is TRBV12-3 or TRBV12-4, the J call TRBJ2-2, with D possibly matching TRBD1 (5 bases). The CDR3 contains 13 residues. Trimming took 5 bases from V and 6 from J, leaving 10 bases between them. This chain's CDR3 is CASSPQGPGELFF. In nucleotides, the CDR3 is TGTGCCAGCAGTCCTCAGGGTCCCGGGGAGCTGTTTTTT.

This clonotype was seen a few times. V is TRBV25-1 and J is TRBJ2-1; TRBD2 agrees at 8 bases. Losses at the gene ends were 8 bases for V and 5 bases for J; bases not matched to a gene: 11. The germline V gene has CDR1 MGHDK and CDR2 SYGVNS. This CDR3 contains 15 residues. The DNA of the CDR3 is TGTGCCAGCTCTCCCGGTAGCGGGATTCACAATGAGCAGTTCTTC. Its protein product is CASSPGSGIHNEQFF.

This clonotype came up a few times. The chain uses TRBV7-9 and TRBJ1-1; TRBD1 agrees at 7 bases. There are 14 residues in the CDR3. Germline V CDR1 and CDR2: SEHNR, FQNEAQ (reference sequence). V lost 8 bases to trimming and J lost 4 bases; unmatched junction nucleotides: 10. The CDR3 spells CASALKTGITEAFF. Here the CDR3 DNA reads TGTGCCAGCGCCCTGAAGACAGGGATCACTGAAGCTTTCTTT.

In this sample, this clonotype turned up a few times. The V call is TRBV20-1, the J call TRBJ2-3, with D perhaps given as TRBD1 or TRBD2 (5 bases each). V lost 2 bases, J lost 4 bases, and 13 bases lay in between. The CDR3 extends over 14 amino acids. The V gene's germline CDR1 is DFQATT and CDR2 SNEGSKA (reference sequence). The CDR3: CSARTGTQADTQYF. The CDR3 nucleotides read TGCAGTGCTAGAACCGGGACCCAAGCAGATACGCAGTATTTT.

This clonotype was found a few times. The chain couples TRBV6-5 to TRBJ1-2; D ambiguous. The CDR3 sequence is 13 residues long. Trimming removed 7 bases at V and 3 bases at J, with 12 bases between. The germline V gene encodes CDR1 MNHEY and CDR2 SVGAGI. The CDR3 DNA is TGTGCCAGCACCCCGAACAGTGACTATGGCTACACCTTC. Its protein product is CASTPNSDYGYTF.

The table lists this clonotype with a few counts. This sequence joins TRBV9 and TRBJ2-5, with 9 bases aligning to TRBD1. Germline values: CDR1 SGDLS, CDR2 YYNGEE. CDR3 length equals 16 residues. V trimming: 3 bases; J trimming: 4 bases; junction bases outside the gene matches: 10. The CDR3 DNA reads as TGTGCCAGCAGCGGCTCGCGGACAGGGGATGGAGAGACCCAGTACTTC. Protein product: CASSGSRTGDGETQYF. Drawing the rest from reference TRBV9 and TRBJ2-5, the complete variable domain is DSGVTQTPKHLITATGQRVTLRCSPRSGDLSVYWYQQSLDQGLQFLIQYYNGEERAKGNILERFSAQQFPDLHSELNLSSLELGDSALYFCASSGSRTGDGETQYFGPGTRLLVL.

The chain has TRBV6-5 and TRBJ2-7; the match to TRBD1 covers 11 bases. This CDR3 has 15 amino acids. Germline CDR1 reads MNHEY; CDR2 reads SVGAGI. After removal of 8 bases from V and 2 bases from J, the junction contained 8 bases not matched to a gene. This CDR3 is CASGNPGQGAYEQYF. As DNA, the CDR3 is TGTGCCAGCGGTAACCCGGGACAGGGGGCCTACGAGCAGTACTTC.

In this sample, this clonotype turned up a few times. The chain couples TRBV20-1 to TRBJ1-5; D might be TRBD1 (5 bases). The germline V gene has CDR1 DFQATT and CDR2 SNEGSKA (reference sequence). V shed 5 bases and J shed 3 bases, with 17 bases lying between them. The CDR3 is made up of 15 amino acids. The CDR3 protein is CSAVHGAGNNQPQHF. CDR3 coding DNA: TGCAGTGCTGTACACGGGGCAGGCAACAATCAGCCCCAGCATTTT.

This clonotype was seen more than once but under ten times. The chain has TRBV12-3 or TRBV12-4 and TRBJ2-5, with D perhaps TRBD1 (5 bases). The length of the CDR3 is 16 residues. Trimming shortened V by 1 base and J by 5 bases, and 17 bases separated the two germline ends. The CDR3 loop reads CASSLGTHRSRETQYF. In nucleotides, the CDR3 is TGTGCCAGCAGTTTAGGAACACACAGGTCGAGGGAGACCCAGTACTTC.

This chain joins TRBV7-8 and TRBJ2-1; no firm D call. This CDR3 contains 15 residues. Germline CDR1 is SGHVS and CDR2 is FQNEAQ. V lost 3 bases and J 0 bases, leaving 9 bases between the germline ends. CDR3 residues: CASSFDGVSYNEQFF. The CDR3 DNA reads TGTGCCAGCAGCTTTGACGGAGTCTCCTACAATGAGCAGTTCTTC. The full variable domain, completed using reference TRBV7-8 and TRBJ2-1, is GAGVSQSPRYKVAKRGQDVALRCDPISGHVSLFWYQQALGQGPEFLTYFQNEAQLDKSGLPSDRFFAERPEGSVSTLKIQRTQQEDSAVYLCASSFDGVSYNEQFFGPGTRLTVL.

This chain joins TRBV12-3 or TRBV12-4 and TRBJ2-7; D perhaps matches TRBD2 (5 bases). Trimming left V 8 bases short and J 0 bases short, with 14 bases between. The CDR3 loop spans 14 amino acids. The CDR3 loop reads CASQFRGSSYEQYF. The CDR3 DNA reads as TGTGCCAGCCAATTCCGGGGTAGCTCCTACGAGCAGTACTTC.

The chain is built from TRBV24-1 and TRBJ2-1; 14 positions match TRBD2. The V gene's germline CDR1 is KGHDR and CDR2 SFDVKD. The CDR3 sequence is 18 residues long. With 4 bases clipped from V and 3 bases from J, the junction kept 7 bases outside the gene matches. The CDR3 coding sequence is TGTGCCACCAGTGAGAGACTAGCGGGAGGGCGGCACTACAATGAGCAGTTCTTC. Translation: CATSERLAGGRHYNEQFF.

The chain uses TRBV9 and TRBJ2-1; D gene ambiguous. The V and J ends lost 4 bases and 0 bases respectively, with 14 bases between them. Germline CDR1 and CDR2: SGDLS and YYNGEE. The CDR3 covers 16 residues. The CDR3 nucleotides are TGTGCCAGCAGCCGACCCTATCCGAGCTCCTACAATGAGCAGTTCTTC. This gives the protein CASSRPYPSSYNEQFF.

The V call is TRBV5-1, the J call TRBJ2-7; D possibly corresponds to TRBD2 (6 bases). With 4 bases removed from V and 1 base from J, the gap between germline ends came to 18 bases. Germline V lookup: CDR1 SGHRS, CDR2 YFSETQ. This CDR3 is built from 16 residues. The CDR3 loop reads CASSPLLRAGSYEQYF. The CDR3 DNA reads TGCGCCAGCAGCCCTCTGTTGAGGGCGGGATCCTACGAGCAGTACTTC.

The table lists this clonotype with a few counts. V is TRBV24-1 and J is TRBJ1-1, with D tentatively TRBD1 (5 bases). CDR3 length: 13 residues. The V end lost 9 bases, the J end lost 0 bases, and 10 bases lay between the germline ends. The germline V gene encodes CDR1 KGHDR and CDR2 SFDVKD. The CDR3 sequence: CATEEGVNTEAFF. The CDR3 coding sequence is TGTGCCACCGAAGAAGGGGTGAACACTGAAGCTTTCTTT.

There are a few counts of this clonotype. The CDR3 here is CASSLTSGRSQETQYF. As DNA, the CDR3 is TGTGCCAGCAGCTTGACTAGCGGGAGGTCACAAGAGACCCAGTACTTC. V gene TRBV7-2 combines with J gene TRBJ2-5; 13 bases fit TRBD2. Trimming cost V 3 bases and J 2 bases; bases outside gene matches: 3. Germline lookup yields CDR1 SGHTA and CDR2 FQGNSA. There are 16 residues in the CDR3.